This TCR beta chain came from a study of graft-versus-host responses after intestinal transplantation. In the study overall: Recipients were given multivisceral, liver-intestinal, or isolated intestinal transplants. Every recipient had anti-thymocyte globulin induction and two to four years of tacrolimus plus steroids. Study-wide findings and caveats: Recipient marrow showed GvH clones, some seen first in ileum or blood.

V was trimmed by 1 base and J by 2 bases, leaving 9 bases between them. CDR1 is WNHNN and CDR2 is SYGVQD in the germline V gene (reference sequence). The CDR3 runs 15 residues. As concerns this clone: Its antigen is unidentified.

TCRdb's copy holds only in-frame clones and misses some; the assay was immunoSEQ multiplex PCR. The table shows 70,000 to 80,000 clones, with roughly 91% occurring only once. The chain links TRBV10-1 to TRBJ1-3; D remains ambiguous. The TCR originated in a human donor who received an intestinal transplant. The sample in question was unstimulated CD8+ T cells sorted from spleen or lymph node cells, obtained before intestinal transplant. The CDR3 sequence: CASSEYRQAGNTIYF. The CDR3 DNA reads as TGCGCCAGCAGTGAGTACAGACAAGCTGGAAACACCATATATTTT.